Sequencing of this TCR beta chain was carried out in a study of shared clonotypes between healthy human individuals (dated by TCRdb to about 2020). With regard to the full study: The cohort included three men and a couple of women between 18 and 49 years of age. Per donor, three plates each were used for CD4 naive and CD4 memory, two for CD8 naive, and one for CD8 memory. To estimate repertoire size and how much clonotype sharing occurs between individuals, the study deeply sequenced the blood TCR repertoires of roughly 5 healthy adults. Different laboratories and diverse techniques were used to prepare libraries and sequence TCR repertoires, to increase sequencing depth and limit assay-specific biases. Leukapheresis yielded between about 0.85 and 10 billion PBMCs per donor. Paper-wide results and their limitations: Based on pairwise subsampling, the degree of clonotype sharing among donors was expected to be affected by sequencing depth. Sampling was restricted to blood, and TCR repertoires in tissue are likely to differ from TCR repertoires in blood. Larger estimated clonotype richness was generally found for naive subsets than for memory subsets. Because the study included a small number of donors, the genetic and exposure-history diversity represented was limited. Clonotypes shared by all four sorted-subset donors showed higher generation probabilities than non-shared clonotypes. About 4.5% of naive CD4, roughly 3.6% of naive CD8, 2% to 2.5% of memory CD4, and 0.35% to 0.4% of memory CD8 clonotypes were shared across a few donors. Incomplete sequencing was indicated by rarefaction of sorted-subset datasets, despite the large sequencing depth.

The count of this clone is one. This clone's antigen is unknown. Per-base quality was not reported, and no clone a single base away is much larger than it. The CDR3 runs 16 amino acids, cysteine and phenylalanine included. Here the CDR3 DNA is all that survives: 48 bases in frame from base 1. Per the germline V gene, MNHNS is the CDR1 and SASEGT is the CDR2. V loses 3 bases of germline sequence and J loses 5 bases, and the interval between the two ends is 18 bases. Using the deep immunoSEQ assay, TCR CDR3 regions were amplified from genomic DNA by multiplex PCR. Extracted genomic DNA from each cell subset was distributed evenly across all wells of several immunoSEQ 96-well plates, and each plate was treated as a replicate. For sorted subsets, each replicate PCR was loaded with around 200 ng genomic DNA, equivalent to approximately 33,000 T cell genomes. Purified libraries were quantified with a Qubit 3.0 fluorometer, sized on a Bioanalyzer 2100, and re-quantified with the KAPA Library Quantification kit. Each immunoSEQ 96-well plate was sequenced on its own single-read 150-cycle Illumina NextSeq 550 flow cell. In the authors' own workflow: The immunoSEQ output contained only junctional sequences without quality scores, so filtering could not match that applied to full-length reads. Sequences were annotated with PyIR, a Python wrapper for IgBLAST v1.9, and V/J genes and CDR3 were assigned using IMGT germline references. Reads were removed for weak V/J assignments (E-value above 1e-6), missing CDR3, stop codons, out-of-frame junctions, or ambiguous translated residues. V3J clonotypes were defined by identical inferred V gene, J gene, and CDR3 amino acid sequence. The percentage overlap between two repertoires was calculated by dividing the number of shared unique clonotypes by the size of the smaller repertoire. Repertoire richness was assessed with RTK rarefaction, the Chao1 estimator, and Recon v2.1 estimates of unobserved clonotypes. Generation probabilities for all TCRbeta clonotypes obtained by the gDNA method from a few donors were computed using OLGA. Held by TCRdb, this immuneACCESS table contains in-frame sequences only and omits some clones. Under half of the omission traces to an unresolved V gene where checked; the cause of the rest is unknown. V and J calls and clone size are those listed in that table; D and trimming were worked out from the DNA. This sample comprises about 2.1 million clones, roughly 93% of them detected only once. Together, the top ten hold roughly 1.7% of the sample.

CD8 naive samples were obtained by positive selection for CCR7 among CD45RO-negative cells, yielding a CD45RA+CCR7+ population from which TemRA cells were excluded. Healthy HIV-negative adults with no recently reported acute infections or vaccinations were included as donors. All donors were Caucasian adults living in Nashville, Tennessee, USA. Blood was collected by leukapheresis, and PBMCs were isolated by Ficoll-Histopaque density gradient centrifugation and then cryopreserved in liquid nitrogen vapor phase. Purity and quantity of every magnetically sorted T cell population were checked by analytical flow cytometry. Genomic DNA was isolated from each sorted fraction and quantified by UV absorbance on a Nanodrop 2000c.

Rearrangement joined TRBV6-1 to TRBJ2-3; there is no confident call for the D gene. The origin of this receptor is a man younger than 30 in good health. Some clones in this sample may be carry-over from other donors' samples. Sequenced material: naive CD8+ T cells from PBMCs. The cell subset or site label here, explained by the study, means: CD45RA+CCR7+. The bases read TGTGCCAGCAGTGACCGTGACACGCCCGGTCGAGATACGCAGTATTTT. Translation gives CASSDRDTPGRDTQYF.